This TCR beta chain was recorded in a study of molecular identifiers for immune sequencing clone quantification. This clonotype was found many times. What it recognizes is unknown. Sequencing libraries of naive CD8 cells derived from approximately 20,000 to 980,000 sorted cells with 10%, 30% or 50% RNA. Naive CD8 T cells were sorted, and the gate applied was CD8+CD4-CCR7+CD45RA+. Study-wide points: Molecules of identical TCR sharing a barcode could underestimate highly expanded clone sizes.

Bulk TCR libraries used previously described methods and listed TCR primers. In TCRdb, the PCR reads were re-called with MiXCR into one record per CDR3 protein. The sample contains 63,000 or so distinct CDR3 sequences, around 17% of which appear only once. This TCR was sampled from a human donor in good health. Some libraries in this study had Jurkat cell RNA spiked in. The specimen sequenced was naive CD8+ T cells from blood, with Jurkat cell RNA spiked in. Specified subset: FACS-sorted CD8+CD4-CCR7+CD45RA+ naive T cells.

CDR3 nucleotides: TGTGCCAGCAGCACCTGGACGGCAGCCTATGGCTACACCTTC. It yields the protein CASSTWTAAYGYTF. This chain connects TRBV5-6 to TRBJ1-2, with D uncertain. V lost 4 bases and J 4 bases, leaving 14 bases between the germline ends. The CDR3 is made up of 14 amino acids. Germline assignment: CDR1 SGHDT and CDR2 YYEEEE.